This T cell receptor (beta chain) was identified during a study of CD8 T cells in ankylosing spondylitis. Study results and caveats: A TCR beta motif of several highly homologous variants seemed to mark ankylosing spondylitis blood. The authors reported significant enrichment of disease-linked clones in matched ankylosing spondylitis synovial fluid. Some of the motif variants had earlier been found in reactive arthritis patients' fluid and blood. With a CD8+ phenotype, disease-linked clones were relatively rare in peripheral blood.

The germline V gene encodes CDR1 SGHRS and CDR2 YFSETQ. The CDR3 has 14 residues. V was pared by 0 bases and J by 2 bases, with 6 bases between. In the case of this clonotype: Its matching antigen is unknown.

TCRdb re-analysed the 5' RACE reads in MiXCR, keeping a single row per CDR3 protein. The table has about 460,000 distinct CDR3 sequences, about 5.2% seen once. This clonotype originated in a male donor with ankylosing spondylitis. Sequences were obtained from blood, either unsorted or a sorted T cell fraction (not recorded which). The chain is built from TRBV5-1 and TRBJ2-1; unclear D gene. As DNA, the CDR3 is TGCGCCAGCAGCTTGGAAGTACCCTACAATGAGCAGTTCTTC. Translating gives CASSLEVPYNEQFF.